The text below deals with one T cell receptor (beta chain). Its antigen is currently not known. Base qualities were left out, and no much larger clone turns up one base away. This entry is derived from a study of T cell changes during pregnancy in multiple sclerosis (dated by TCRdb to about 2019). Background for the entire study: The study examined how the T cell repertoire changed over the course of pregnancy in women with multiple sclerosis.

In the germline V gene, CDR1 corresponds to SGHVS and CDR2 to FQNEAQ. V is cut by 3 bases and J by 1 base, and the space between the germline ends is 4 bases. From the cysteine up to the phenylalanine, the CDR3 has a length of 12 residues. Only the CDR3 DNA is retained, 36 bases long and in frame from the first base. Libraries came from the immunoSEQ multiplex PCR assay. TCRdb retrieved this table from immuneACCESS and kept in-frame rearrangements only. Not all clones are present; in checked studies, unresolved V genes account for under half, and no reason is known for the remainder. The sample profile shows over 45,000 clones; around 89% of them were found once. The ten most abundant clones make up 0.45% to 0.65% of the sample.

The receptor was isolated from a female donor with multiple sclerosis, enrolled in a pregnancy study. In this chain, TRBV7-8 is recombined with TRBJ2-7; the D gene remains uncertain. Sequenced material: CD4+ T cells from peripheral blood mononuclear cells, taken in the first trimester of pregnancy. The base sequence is TGTGCCAGCAGCTTTAGTTCCTACGAGCAGTACTTC. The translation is CASSFSSYEQYF. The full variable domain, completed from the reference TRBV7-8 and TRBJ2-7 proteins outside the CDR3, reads GAGVSQSPRYKVAKRGQDVALRCDPISGHVSLFWYQQALGQGPEFLTYFQNEAQLDKSGLPSDRFFAERPEGSVSTLKIQRTQQEDSAVYLCASSFSSYEQYFGPGTRLTVT.